The T cell receptor (beta chain) described here comes from a study of shared clonotypes between healthy human individuals. Germline V gene lookup returns CDR1 WNHNN and CDR2 SYGVQD (reference sequence). V was clipped by 3 bases and J by 8 bases, with 13 bases between them. CDR3 length: 14 amino acids. Profiling relied on immunoSEQ multiplex PCR, and the TCRdb table lists in-frame clones only, not all of them. Counted here are around 2,000,000 clones, roughly 95% occurring once; the ten biggest clones make up 0.1% to 0.15%. Sequenced sample: naive CD4+ T cells sorted from blood. The subset here: CD45RA+ positively selected. The receptor was derived from a man younger than 35 in good health. The J gene is TRBJ1-4, the V gene TRBV10-1; D is perhaps TRBD1 (5 bases). This CDR3 reads CASSDGTGSEKLFF. In DNA form, the CDR3 reads TGCGCCAGCAGTGATGGGACTGGAAGCGAAAAACTGTTTTTT.